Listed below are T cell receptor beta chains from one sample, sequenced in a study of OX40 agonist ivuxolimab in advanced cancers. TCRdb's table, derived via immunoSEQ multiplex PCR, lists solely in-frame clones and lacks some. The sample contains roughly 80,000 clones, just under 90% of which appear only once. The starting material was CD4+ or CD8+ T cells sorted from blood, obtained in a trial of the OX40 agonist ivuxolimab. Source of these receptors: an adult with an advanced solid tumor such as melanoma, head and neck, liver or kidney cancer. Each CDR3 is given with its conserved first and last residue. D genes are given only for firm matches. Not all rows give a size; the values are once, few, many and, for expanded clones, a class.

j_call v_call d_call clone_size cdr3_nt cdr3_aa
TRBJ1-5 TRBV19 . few TGTGCCAGTAGTAGATCGGGGGCCGCTTATAGCAATCAGCCCCAGCATTTT CASSRSGAAYSNQPQHF
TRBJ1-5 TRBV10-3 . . TGTGCCATCAGTGATCCTTCCGGCAGGGGTGGAAATCAGCCCCAGCATTTT CAISDPSGRGGNQPQHF
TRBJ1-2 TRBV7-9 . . TGTGCCAGCAGTCCACAGGACCTGGGGAGGGGCTACACCTTC CASSPQDLGRGYTF
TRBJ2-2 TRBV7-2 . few TGTGCCAGCAGCCTAGACACCGGGGAGCTGTTTTTT CASSLDTGELFF
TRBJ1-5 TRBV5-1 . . TGCGCCAGCAGCCCCGGGGGAGGCGATCAGCCCCAGCATTTT CASSPGGGDQPQHF
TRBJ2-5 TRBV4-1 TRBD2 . TGCGCCAGCAGCCAAGATCTTTGGACTAGCGGGGGGCCGACCCAGTACTTC CASSQDLWTSGGPTQYF
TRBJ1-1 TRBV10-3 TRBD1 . TGTGCCATCAGTGGACAGGGAGGGGGGAACACTGAAGCTTTCTTT CAISGQGGGNTEAFF
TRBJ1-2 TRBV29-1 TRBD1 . TGCAGCGTACGATACACAGGGGATGGCTACACCTTC CSVRYTGDGYTF
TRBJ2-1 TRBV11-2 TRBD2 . TGTGCCAGCAGCCGCGCGTATAGCGGGAGAAACTACAATGAGCAGTTCTTC CASSRAYSGRNYNEQFF
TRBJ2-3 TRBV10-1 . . TGCGCCAGCAGTGAGTCGCGGGGGCTGGGGACAGATACGCAGTATTTT CASSESRGLGTDTQYF
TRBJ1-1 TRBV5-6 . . TGTGCCAGCAGCACGTCCCGGGACGGGAACACTGAAGCTTTCTTT CASSTSRDGNTEAFF
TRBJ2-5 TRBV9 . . TGTGCCAGCAGCGTAGGCCCAGAAGAGACCCAGTACTTC CASSVGPEETQYF
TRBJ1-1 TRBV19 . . TGTGCCAGTAGTCGGGGGACCAACACTGAAGCTTTCTTT CASSRGTNTEAFF
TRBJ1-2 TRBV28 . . TGTGCCAGCAGTTCGGGGCCTAATAACTATGGCTACACCTTC CASSSGPNNYGYTF
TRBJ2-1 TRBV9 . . TGTGCCAGCAGCGTAGATCTCGGGCTCCTCGGGATCTTC CASSVDLGLLGIF
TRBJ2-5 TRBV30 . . TGTGCCTGGAGTGTACCGGGGGTGGAGACCCAGTACTTC CAWSVPGVETQYF
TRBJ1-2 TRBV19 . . TGTGCCAGTAGAGACACTCTTAACTATGGCTACACCTTC CASRDTLNYGYTF
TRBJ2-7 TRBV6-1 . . TGTGCCAGCAGGAGAGGCTCCTACGAGCAGTACTTC CASRRGSYEQYF
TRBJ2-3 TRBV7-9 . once TGTGCCAGCAGCTTAAAATTGAGAAGCACAGATACGCAGTATTTT CASSLKLRSTDTQYF
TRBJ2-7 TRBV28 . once TGTGCCAGCAGTTTATTAGGGTACAGCGTACGGCACTACGAGCAGTACTTC CASSLLGYSVRHYEQYF
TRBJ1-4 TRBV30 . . TGTGCCTGGGCCCAGGCGACAGCACTTTATGAAAAACTGTTTTTT CAWAQATALYEKLFF
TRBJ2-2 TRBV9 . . TGTGCCAGCGGTGAGCGGGCGAACACCGGGGAGCTGTTTTTT CASGERANTGELFF
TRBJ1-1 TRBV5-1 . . TGCGCCAGCAGTTCTCTTGCGACAGGGAACACTGAAGCTTTCTTT CASSSLATGNTEAFF
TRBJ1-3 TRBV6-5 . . TGTGCCAGCAGTGCAGGGTTGCGTGGAAACACCATATATTTT CASSAGLRGNTIYF
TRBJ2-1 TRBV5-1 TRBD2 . TGCGCCAGCAGCTTGGCCCTAGCGGGGTCCAATGAGCAGTTCTTC CASSLALAGSNEQFF
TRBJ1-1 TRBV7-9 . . TGTGCCAGCAGCCGGAGGACGGCGGGAGAGAACACTGAAGCTTTCTTT CASSRRTAGENTEAFF
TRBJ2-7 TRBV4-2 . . TGTGCCAGCAGCCAATCTCTAATGGACGAGCAGTACTTC CASSQSLMDEQYF
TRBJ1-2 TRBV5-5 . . TGTGCCAGCAGCCCCCGTCGAGGGACCGTAACCTATGGCTACACCTTC CASSPRRGTVTYGYTF
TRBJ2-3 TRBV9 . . TGTGCCAGCAGCGTAGAGGTAGCGCGTACTAGCACAGATACGCAGTATTTT CASSVEVARTSTDTQYF
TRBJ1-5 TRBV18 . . TGTGCCAGCTCCCCGAAAAGTAGCCAGCCCCAGCATTTT CASSPKSSQPQHF
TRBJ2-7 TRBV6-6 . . TGTGCCAGCACCCGGGGGGCTTGGGACGAGCAGTACTTC CASTRGAWDEQYF
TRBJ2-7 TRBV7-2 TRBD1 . TGTGCCAGCAGCCGGGACAGGGGGATTTCCTACGAGCAGTACTTC CASSRDRGISYEQYF
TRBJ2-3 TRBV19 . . TGTGCCAGTAGTATAGCCAGGGAGGATACGCAGTATTTT CASSIAREDTQYF
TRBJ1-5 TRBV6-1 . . TGTGCCAGCAGAGGTACAGGGACGGGGCAGCCCCAGCATTTT CASRGTGTGQPQHF
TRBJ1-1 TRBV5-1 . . TGCGCCAGCAGCTTGGGCGCCGGGGTTAACACTGAAGCTTTCTTT CASSLGAGVNTEAFF
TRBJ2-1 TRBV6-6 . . TGTGCCAGCAGGACCCCAGGGAAGAGCAATCTTATCGGGTTCTTC CASRTPGKSNLIGFF
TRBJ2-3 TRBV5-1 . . TGCGCCAGCAGCTTGGCCCCGGGCCGAGGAGATACGCAGTATTTT CASSLAPGRGDTQYF
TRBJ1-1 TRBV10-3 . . TGTGCCATCAGTGAGTCAACAGGGTCGAAAACTGAAGCTTTCTTT CAISESTGSKTEAFF
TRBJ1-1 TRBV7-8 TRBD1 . TGTGCCAGCACCCCATCGTTACGACAGGGCCGAACTGAAGCTTTCTTT CASTPSLRQGRTEAFF
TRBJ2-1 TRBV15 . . TGTGCCACCAGCAGAGGCGGGACTGCCTCGGGTGAGCAGTTCTTC CATSRGGTASGEQFF
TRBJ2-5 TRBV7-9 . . TGTGCCAGCAGTCGAGGGGCGGAAGAGACCCAGTACTTC CASSRGAEETQYF
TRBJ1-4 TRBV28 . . TGTGCCAGCAAGCCCCGAGGGGCTAATGAAAAACTGTTTTTT CASKPRGANEKLFF
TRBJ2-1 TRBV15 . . TGTGCCACCAGCAGAGATGGAAGGACTATCGGCAATGAGCAGTTCTTC CATSRDGRTIGNEQFF
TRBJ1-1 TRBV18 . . TGTGCCAGCTCACCTTTGGATCTGAACACTGAAGCTTTCTTT CASSPLDLNTEAFF
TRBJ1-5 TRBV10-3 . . TGTGCCATCAGTCAGGGTTATCAGCCCCAGCATTTT CAISQGYQPQHF
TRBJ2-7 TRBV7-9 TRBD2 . TGTGCCAGCAGCCCGGGGGGAGGCTCCTACGAGCAGTACTTC CASSPGGGSYEQYF
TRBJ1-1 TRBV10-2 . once TGCGCCAGCAGTGCCTCGGGGGCCACTGAAGCTTTCTTT CASSASGATEAFF
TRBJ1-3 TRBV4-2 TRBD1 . TGTGCCAGCAGCCAATCATCCGGACAGGTCTCTGGAAACACCATATATTTT CASSQSSGQVSGNTIYF
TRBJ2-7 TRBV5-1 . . TGCGCCAGCGCCACATCCTACGAGCAGTACTTC CASATSYEQYF
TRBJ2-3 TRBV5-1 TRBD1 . TGCGCCAGCAGCCGGGGACAGGGGCCCTCCTATCCTAGCACAGATACGCAGTATTTT CASSRGQGPSYPSTDTQYF
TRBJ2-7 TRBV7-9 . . TGTGCCAGCAGCCCGAGCTCCTACGAGCAGTACTTC CASSPSSYEQYF